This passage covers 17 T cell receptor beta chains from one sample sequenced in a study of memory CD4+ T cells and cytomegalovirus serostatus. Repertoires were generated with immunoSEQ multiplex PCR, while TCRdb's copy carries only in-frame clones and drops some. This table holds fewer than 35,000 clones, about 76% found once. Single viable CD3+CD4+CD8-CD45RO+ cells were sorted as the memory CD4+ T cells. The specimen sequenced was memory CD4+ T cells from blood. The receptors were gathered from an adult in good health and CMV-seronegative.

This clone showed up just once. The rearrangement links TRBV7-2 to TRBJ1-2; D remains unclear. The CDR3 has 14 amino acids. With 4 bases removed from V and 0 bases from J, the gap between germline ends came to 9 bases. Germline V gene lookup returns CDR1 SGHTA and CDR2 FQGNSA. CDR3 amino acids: CASSSQISNYGYTF. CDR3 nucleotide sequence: TGTGCCAGCAGCTCACAGATTTCTAACTATGGCTACACCTTC.

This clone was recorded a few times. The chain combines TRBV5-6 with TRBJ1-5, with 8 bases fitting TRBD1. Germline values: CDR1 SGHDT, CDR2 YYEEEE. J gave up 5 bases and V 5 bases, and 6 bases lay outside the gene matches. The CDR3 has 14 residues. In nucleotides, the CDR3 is TGTGCCAGCAGTTTCGGACAGGGAGATCAGCCCCAGCATTTT. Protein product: CASSFGQGDQPQHF. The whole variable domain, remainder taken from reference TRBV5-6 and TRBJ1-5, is DAGVTQSPTHLIKTRGQQVTLRCSPKSGHDTVSWYQQALGQGPQFIFQYYEEEERQRGNFPDRFSGHQFPNYSSELNVNALLLGDSALYLCASSFGQGDQPQHFGDGTRLSIL.

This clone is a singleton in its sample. The CDR3 sequence: CASYGQSTGELFF. CDR3 sequence (DNA): TGTGCCAGCTACGGACAGTCGACCGGGGAGCTGTTTTTT. The chain uses TRBV18 and TRBJ2-2, with a tentative D call TRBD1 (6 bases). The CDR3 extends over 13 amino acids. From germline, CDR1 is KGHSH and CDR2 LQKENI. V gave up 7 bases and J gave up 5 bases, with 11 bases separating them. Together with reference TRBV18 and TRBJ2-2, the CDR3 gives the full variable domain: NAGVMQNPRHLVRRRGQEARLRCSPMKGHSHVYWYRQLPEEGLKFMVYLQKENIIDESGMPKERFSAEFPKEGPSILRIQQVVRGDSAAYFCASYGQSTGELFFGEGSRLTVL.

In nucleotides, the CDR3 is TGTGCCAGCTCGCTAGCGGGAGGAGGGTCCTACAATGAGCAGTTCTTC. Protein sequence: CASSLAGGGSYNEQFF. The V call is TRBV18, the J call TRBJ2-1; 11 bases are a match to TRBD2. V gave up 6 bases and J gave up 1 base; unmatched junction bases: 5. Germline V gene sequence: CDR1 KGHSH, CDR2 LQKENI. This CDR3 is 16 amino acids long.

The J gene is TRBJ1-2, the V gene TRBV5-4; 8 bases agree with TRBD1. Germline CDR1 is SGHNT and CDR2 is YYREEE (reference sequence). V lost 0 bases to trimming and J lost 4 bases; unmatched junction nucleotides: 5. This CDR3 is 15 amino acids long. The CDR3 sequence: CASSLGQGRTYGYTF. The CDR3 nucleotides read TGTGCCAGCAGCTTGGGACAGGGGAGGACCTATGGCTACACCTTC.

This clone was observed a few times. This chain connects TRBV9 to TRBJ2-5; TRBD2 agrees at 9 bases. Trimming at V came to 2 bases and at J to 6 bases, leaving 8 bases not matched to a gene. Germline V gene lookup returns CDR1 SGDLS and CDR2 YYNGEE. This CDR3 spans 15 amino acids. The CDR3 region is CASSVGGGVTQTQYF. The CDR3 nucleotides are TGTGCCAGCAGCGTTGGCGGGGGGGTAACACAGACCCAGTACTTC.

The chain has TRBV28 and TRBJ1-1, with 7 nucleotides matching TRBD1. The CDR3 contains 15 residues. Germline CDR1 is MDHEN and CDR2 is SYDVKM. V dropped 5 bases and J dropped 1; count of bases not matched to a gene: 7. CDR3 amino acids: CASSRKGARNTEAFF. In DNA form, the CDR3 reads TGTGCCAGCAGTAGGAAGGGGGCGCGGAACACTGAAGCTTTCTTT.

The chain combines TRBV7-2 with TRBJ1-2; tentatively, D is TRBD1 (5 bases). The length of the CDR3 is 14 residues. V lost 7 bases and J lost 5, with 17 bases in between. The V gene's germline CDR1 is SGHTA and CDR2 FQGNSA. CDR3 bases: TGTGCCAGCACCCCCTCCGGGACGGAATATGGCTACACCTTC. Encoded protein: CASTPSGTEYGYTF.

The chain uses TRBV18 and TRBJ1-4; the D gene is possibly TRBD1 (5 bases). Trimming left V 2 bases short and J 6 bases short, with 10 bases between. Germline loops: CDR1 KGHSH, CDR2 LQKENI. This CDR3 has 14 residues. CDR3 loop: CASSPEGRHEKLFF. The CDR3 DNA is TGTGCCAGCTCACCAGAGGGGCGGCATGAAAAACTGTTTTTT.

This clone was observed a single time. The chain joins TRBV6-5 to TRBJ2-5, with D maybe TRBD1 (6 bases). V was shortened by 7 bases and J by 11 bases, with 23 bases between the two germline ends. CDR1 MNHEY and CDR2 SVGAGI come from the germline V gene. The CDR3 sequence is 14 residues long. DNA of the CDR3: TGTGCCAGCAAAGACCTTCGTCGGGCAGGGGAGCAGTACTTC. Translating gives CASKDLRRAGEQYF.

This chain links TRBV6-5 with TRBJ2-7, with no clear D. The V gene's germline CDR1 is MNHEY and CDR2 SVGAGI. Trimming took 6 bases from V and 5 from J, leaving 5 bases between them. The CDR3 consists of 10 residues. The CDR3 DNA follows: TGTGCCAGCAGGGGCCACGAGCAGTACTTC. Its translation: CASRGHEQYF.

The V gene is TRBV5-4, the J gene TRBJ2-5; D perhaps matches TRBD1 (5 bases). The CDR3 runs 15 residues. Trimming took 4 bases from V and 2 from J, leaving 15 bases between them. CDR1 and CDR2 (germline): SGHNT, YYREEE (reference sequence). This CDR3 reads CASSRTTGSQETQYF. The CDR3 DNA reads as TGTGCCAGCAGCCGGACAACCGGGTCTCAAGAGACCCAGTACTTC.

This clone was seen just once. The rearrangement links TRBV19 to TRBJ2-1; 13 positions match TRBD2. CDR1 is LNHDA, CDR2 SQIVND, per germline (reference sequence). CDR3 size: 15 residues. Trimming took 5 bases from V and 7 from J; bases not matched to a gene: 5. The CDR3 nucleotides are TGTGCCAGTAGTTTGGGACTAGCGGGAATAAATGAGCAGTTCTTC. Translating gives CASSLGLAGINEQFF.

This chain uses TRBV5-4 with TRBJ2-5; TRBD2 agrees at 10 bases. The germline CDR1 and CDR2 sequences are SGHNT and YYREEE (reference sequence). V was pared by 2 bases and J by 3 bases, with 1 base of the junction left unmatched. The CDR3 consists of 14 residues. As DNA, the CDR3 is TGTGCCAGCAGCTTAAGCGGGGGGGAAGAGACCCAGTACTTC. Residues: CASSLSGGEETQYF.

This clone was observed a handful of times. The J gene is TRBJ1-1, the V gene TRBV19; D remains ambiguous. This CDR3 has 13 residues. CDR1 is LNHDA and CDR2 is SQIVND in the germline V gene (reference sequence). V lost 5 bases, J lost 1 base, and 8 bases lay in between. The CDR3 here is CASSGRGNTEAFF. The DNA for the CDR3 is TGTGCCAGTAGTGGTCGGGGGAACACTGAAGCTTTCTTT.

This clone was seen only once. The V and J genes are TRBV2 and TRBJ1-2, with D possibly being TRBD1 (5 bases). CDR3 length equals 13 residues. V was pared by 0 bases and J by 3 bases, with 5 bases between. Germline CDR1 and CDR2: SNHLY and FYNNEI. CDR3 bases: TGTGCCAGCAGTGAAGCAGGGGACTATGGCTACACCTTC. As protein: CASSEAGDYGYTF.

The CDR3 region is CASSYSGSAAGELFF. In DNA form, the CDR3 reads TGCGCCAGCAGTTATAGCGGGAGTGCTGCCGGGGAGCTGTTTTTT. V and J are TRBV5-1 and TRBJ2-2, with 9 bases that match TRBD2. This CDR3 is 15 amino acids long. Germline CDR1 and CDR2: SGHRS and YFSETQ. V was clipped by 5 bases and J by 6 bases; unmatched bases: 8.